The rows below give T cell receptor beta chains drawn from one sample of a study of blood T cell repertoires in COVID-19. Sequenced by immunoSEQ multiplex PCR; TCRdb stores in-frame clones only, minus some. The sample records some 330,000 clones, 75% to 90% being singletons. The sample comprised PBMCs or T cells enriched from blood (not recorded which). These receptors all come from a man between 25 and 39 years old who had recovered from COVID-19. The CDR3 runs from the conserved cysteine through the conserved F or W. A D gene is named only where the DNA matches it firmly. Some rows have no size entry. The others give once, few or many, or a class for an expanded clone.

-	TRBJ2-3	TRBV3-1/TRBV3-2	once	CASSLQGRTDTQYF	TGTGCCAGCAGCCTTCAGGGTAGGACAGATACGCAGTATTTT
-	TRBJ2-1	TRBV28	once	CASGGWNEQFF	TGTGCCAGCGGGGGGTGGAATGAGCAGTTCTTC
TRBD1	TRBJ1-2	TRBV19	-	CASSIWTGSYYGYTF	TGTGCCAGTAGTATCTGGACAGGGTCGTATTATGGCTACACCTTC
-	TRBJ2-3	TRBV25-1	many	CASSEAGPFTDTQYF	TGTGCCAGCAGTGAAGCGGGACCTTTTACAGATACGCAGTATTTT
TRBD2	TRBJ2-3	TRBV11-2	-	CGTSGYTDTQYF	TGTGGGACTAGCGGATACACAGATACGCAGTATTTT
-	TRBJ2-7	TRBV7-9	once	CASSLEGQRSEQYF	TGTGCCAGCAGCTTAGAAGGGCAGCGGAGCGAGCAGTACTTC
TRBD1	TRBJ1-2	TRBV7-9	-	CASSQDRGLRGYTF	TGTGCCAGCAGCCAGGACAGGGGGTTACGCGGCTACACCTTC
TRBD1	TRBJ2-3	TRBV11-3	-	CASSYGGDRGFTDTQYF	TGTGCCAGCAGCTACGGGGGGGACAGGGGATTCACAGATACGCAGTATTTT
TRBD1	TRBJ1-4	TRBV29-1	few	CSVRQGREKLFF	TGCAGCGTTCGACAGGGAAGGGAAAAACTGTTTTTT
TRBD1	TRBJ1-1	TRBV19	-	CASTWTGGGNTEAFF	TGTGCCAGTACTTGGACAGGGGGCGGGAACACTGAAGCTTTCTTT
TRBD1	TRBJ1-1	TRBV7-2	-	CASKLGTGGTEAFF	TGTGCCAGCAAGTTAGGGACAGGGGGCACTGAAGCTTTCTTT
-	TRBJ1-1	TRBV2	once	CARGDLNTEAFF	TGTGCACGAGGCGATCTGAACACTGAAGCTTTCTTT
-	TRBJ2-7	TRBV5-4	-	CASSPKPGTYEQYF	TGTGCCAGCAGCCCTAAGCCAGGAACCTACGAGCAGTACTTC
TRBD1	TRBJ2-7	TRBV14	few	CASSQELHWDGTGRDEQYF	TGTGCCAGCAGCCAAGAACTTCACTGGGATGGGACAGGGAGGGACGAGCAGTACTTC
TRBD1	TRBJ1-5	TRBV19	-	CASSIGDSSLNQPQHF	TGTGCCAGTAGTATAGGGGACAGCTCCCTTAATCAGCCCCAGCATTTT
-	TRBJ1-3	TRBV18	-	CASSLTTGLDSGNTIYF	TGTGCCAGCTCACTAACTACAGGGCTGGACTCTGGAAACACCATATATTTT
-	TRBJ1-5	TRBV4-1	-	CASSQADLSNQPQHF	TGCGCCAGCAGCCAAGCCGACTTGAGCAATCAGCCCCAGCATTTT
-	TRBJ1-5	TRBV12-1	-	CASSRRGLSLNQPQHF	TGTGCCAGCAGCCGGAGGGGCCTGAGTCTGAATCAGCCCCAGCATTTT
-	TRBJ1-2	TRBV13	-	CASSSAFDGYTF	TGTGCCAGCAGCTCAGCGTTCGATGGCTACACCTTC
TRBD1	TRBJ1-1	TRBV23-1	-	CASSQWTKGQGEMNTEAFF	TGCGCCAGCAGTCAATGGACTAAGGGACAGGGGGAAATGAACACTGAAGCTTTCTTT
-	TRBJ2-7	TRBV6-1	-	CASSEAASDSYEQYF	TGTGCCAGCAGTGAAGCGGCTAGCGACTCCTACGAGCAGTACTTC
-	TRBJ2-5	TRBV7-2	-	CASSLWLEETQYF	TGTGCCAGCAGCTTATGGCTAGAGGAGACCCAGTACTTC
TRBD1	TRBJ1-2	TRBV18	-	CASSLGKDRDYGYTF	TGTGCCAGCTCTCTTGGGAAGGACAGGGACTATGGCTACACCTTC
TRBD1	TRBJ2-3	TRBV5-1	-	CASSFRGRATDTQYF	TGCGCCAGCAGCTTTAGGGGGCGGGCGACAGATACGCAGTATTTT
TRBD2	TRBJ2-1	TRBV30	-	CAWSLGLASYNEQFF	TGTGCCTGGAGTCTAGGACTAGCGTCCTACAATGAGCAGTTCTTC
-	TRBJ2-7	TRBV4-2	-	CASSQDLGTSYEQYF	TGTGCCAGCAGCCAAGATCTGGGGACTTCCTACGAGCAGTACTTC
TRBD2	TRBJ2-2	TRBV6-6	-	CASSCSGGCGELFF	TGTGCCAGCAGTTGTAGCGGGGGGTGCGGGGAGCTGTTTTTT
TRBD2	TRBJ2-1	TRBV24-1	-	CATSDEVAGGGNEQFF	TGTGCCACCAGTGATGAGGTAGCGGGGGGCGGCAATGAGCAGTTCTTC
-	TRBJ1-2	TRBV5-4	-	CASSPLAGTGGYTF	TGTGCCAGCAGCCCCCTCGCGGGTACAGGGGGCTACACCTTC
-	TRBJ2-5	TRBV24-1	-	CATSDFPGAETQYF	TGTGCCACCAGTGATTTCCCAGGGGCTGAGACCCAGTACTTC
-	TRBJ2-1	TRBV5-1	once	CASSLGPGGNEQFF	TGCGCCAGCAGCTTGGGGCCTGGAGGCAATGAGCAGTTCTTC
TRBD2	TRBJ2-5	TRBV28	-	CASILSGGETQYF	TGTGCCAGCATCCTCAGCGGGGGTGAGACCCAGTACTTC
-	TRBJ2-7	TRBV27	-	CASSPSFSGSYEQYF	TGTGCCAGCAGCCCGTCCTTCTCCGGTTCCTACGAGCAGTACTTC
-	TRBJ2-7	TRBV29-1	-	CSVGHSSSYEQYF	TGCAGCGTCGGACATTCATCCTCCTACGAGCAGTACTTC
-	TRBJ1-6	TRBV5-1	-	CASSGQGLGNSPLHF	TGCGCCAGCAGCGGACAAGGGTTGGGTAATTCACCCCTCCACTTT
-	TRBJ2-2	TRBV6-5	-	CASSPSGANTGELFF	TGTGCCAGCAGCCCCTCCGGTGCGAACACCGGGGAGCTGTTTTTT
TRBD1	TRBJ2-7	TRBV7-6	few	CASSLGGTGLYEQYF	TGTGCCAGCAGCTTAGGCGGGACAGGGCTTTACGAGCAGTACTTC
TRBD1	TRBJ1-4	TRBV6-5	-	CASTEGGLFEKLFF	TGTGCCAGCACCGAAGGGGGCTTGTTCGAAAAACTGTTTTTT
TRBD2	TRBJ2-7	TRBV6-1	-	CASSEWGTSYEQYF	TGTGCCAGCAGTGAATGGGGGACTAGCTACGAGCAGTACTTC
TRBD1	TRBJ1-2	TRBV5-5	-	CASSFRTGDYGYTF	TGTGCCAGCAGCTTCCGGACAGGGGACTATGGCTACACCTTC
-	TRBJ2-1	TRBV29-1	-	CSVKMSSYNEQFF	TGCAGCGTCAAGATGAGCTCCTACAATGAGCAGTTCTTC
-	TRBJ1-2	TRBV18	-	CASSPSDSRGYTF	TGTGCCAGCTCACCATCAGACAGTCGAGGCTACACCTTC
-	TRBJ2-7	TRBV13	once	CASSFKIWASREQYF	TGTGCCAGCAGCTTCAAGATCTGGGCCAGTCGCGAGCAGTACTTC
TRBD1	TRBJ1-4	TRBV11-2	-	CASSQGTGGGRPFF	TGTGCCAGCAGCCAAGGTACAGGGGGCGGTCGGCCGTTTTTT
-	TRBJ1-3	TRBV9	-	CASSVGYGEDTIYF	TGTGCCAGCAGCGTAGGGTACGGGGAGGACACCATATATTTT
-	TRBJ2-7	TRBV12-3/TRBV12-4	-	CASSLGRYEQYF	TGTGCCAGCAGTTTAGGTCGCTACGAGCAGTACTTC
TRBD2	TRBJ2-1	TRBV7-9	-	CASSLDGGGAKFF	TGTGCCAGCAGCTTAGATGGCGGGGGGGCCAAGTTCTTC
TRBD1	TRBJ1-4	TRBV6-5	-	CASSYTGDGGEKLFF	TGTGCCAGCAGTTACACAGGGGATGGGGGTGAAAAACTGTTTTTT